This T cell receptor (beta chain) was captured in a study of vaccination and CD4 T cells after COVID-19. The wider study: Cells received overlapping spike peptides from SARS-CoV-2, HCoV-NL63, HCoV-OC43 and HCoV-229E as stimulation.

Details on this clonotype: What it recognizes is unknown.

Regarding time point: late sampling 161 to 241 days after vaccination in a few convalescent patients. The treatment denotes: approximately 10-day PBMC culture with coronavirus spike peptide pools or control peptides (ViraFEST assay). The CDR3 contains 13 residues. Germline CDR1 is MDHEN and CDR2 is SYDVKM. The junction had 4 bases not matched to a gene; V was cut back by 8 bases and J by 2 bases. Cultured CD4+ T cells had their DNA profiled by the Oncomine TCR Beta short-read assay. From CD4+ T cells that had been cultured, genomic DNA was extracted. A single record per CDR3 protein comes from TCRdb applying MiXCR to the PCR reads. The repertoire has under 30,000 distinct CDR3 sequences, 36% of them found once; the top ten carry 3% to 4%.

Sequenced material: CD4+ T cells from blood, cultured in vitro, taken about 7 months after SARS-CoV-2 vaccination. The J gene is TRBJ2-7, the V gene TRBV28, with 9 bases aligning to TRBD2. This TCR came from a human donor who had recovered from COVID-19. CDR3 loop: CASGREGPYEQYF. CDR3 bases: TGTGCCAGCGGGCGGGAGGGCCCCTACGAGCAGTACTTC.